This record looks at one T cell receptor (beta chain) sequence and its context. No antigen is known for it. MiXCR, applied by TCRdb to the 5' RACE reads, yields one record per CDR3 protein. This table has about 170,000 distinct CDR3 sequences, approximately 13% appearing once. CDR3 length equals 14 residues. Trimming removed 5 bases from V and 8 bases from J, with 17 bases in between. Germline CDR1 MNHEY, CDR2 SVGEGT. The data originate from a study of T-cell memory formation after mild COVID-19. Overall study: Largely, TCR clusters stayed within a single donor. Findings and limits, study-wide: A second wave of clones peaked on day 37, and their SARS-CoV-2 specificity went unconfirmed. CD4+ contracting clones lay mainly in CM and EM, CD8+ ones in EMRA.

The sequenced sample was PBMCs or a T cell subset sorted from them (not recorded which). This receptor was taken from a man younger than 35 who had mild COVID-19 (a few samples of this study predate the infection). Cell type and time point are not known. The chain joins TRBV6-2 or TRBV6-3 to TRBJ2-3; no clear D gene. The CDR3 spells CASSVISKTGTQYF. As DNA, the CDR3 is TGTGCCAGCAGTGTGATTTCGAAGACCGGTACGCAGTATTTT.